The subject of this entry is one T cell receptor beta chain. It has no known antigen specificity. Base qualities were left out, and no much larger clone turns up one base away. These data come from a study of PD-L1 blockade in urothelial cancer (dated by TCRdb to 2016 to 2017). For context, the study as a whole: All patients started therapy around 2014 and received atezolizumab 1,200 mg intravenously every 3 weeks. About 90% of the roughly 29 patients were identified as males with urothelial cancer of bladder origin, and a prior smoking history was reported by 18 of 29 patients. Patients had an ECOG performance status of 0 or 1 and had received between 0 and 3 prior chemotherapy regimens. Blood samples were analyzed at two time points: 3 weeks after treatment start (second dose) and 6 weeks after treatment start. Blood samples yielded a median of around 150,000 T cells and some 80,000 unique TCRs, with median clonality around 0.083. Somatic, immune and clinical correlates of response to PD-L1 blockade with atezolizumab in urothelial cancer were the focus of an exploratory multi-omic analysis. Pretreatment tumor samples and matched peripheral blood, collected serially before and after atezolizumab treatment, underwent TCR sequencing. Durable clinical benefit meant progression-free survival longer than 6 months, and TCR features were also tested against progression-free and overall survival. In the same patients, whole exome sequencing and RNA sequencing of pretreatment tumors were performed in addition to TCR sequencing. Durable clinical benefit was achieved by nine patients and was not achieved by 20 patients. Over 28 patients had pretreatment blood TCR-seq, roughly 24 had at least one posttreatment blood collection, and roughly 24 had tumor TCR-seq.

The cohort included some 30 patients with locally advanced or metastatic urothelial carcinoma who were treated at Memorial Sloan Kettering on a trial protocol. Peripheral blood mononuclear cells were collected pretreatment and during treatment, at between 1 and 8 total time points per patient. The Qiagen DNeasy Blood extraction kit was used to purify genomic DNA from total PBMCs and tumor samples. Collected pretreatment and during treatment, PBMCs were isolated and stored as previously described. Synthetic TCR analog templates were spiked into each PCR so that absolute template abundance could be estimated from read counts. Using the immunoSEQ assay, TCRbeta CDR3 regions were amplified from genomic DNA with bias-controlled V and J gene primers. Sequencing of rearranged TCRbeta segments was performed at approximately 20X coverage. The original methods were these. Sequencing errors were corrected by clustering, and CDR3s were annotated against IMGT so that V, D and J genes could be assigned. Out-of-frame and stop-codon sequences were excluded, and only productive TCRbeta rearrangements were used in downstream analyses. Clonality was computed as one minus Shannon entropy normalized by the log of the number of unique productive sequences. Clones differing between time points or between blood and tumor were identified by Fisher's exact test with Benjamini-Hochberg correction at adjusted p below 0.01. TCRdb stores this immuneACCESS table with in-frame sequences only. Part of the clones is absent; in the studies checked, under half of the shortfall reflects unresolved V genes, and no reason is known for the rest. D and trimming come from the DNA, and the V and J calls and clone size come from that table. Across this sample there are roughly 20,000 clones, with about 86% seen only once. The top ten constitute 3.7% of the sample.

The CDR3, cysteine through phenylalanine, is 16 amino acids long. Only CDR3 DNA is held: 48 bases, read in frame from base 1. Per the germline V gene, MNHEY is the CDR1 and SVGAGI is the CDR2. V is trimmed back by 4 bases and J by 5 bases, and the junction contains 11 bases that no gene match accounts for. Study-wide findings and limitations: At 3 weeks after the start of treatment, tumor-associated TCR clones in peripheral blood had expanded more in patients with durable benefit (n ≈ 23, p = 0.022). Small sample size (n ≈ 27) and many exploratory analyses mean the results are intended to be hypothesis-generating. A pretreatment peripheral blood TCR clonality below the median was linked to improved progression-free and overall survival.

The clonotype comes from a man in his fifties or sixties with urothelial cancer. The source material was PBMCs, sampled around atezolizumab (anti-PD-L1) treatment. Here the chain combines TRBV6-5 and TRBJ1-1, and TRBD1 matches 9 of the central bases. The DNA sequence follows: TGTGCCAGCAGTTGGACAGGGGTTGGTTTGGGGACTGAAGCTTTCTTT. Its product reads: CASSWTGVGLGTEAFF.